This T cell receptor beta chain came from a study of CD8 T cells in ankylosing spondylitis. Study outcomes and limitations: Ankylosing spondylitis blood appeared to carry a characteristic TCR beta motif of fewer than 10 highly homologous variants. Matched ankylosing spondylitis synovial fluid reportedly contained a significantly enriched population of disease-linked clones. Earlier reports found some motif variants in synovial fluid and blood in reactive arthritis.

One entry per CDR3 protein, called by TCRdb with MiXCR from the 5' RACE reads. The data contain some 800,000 distinct CDR3 sequences, around 11% of them singletons. Many counts were recorded for this clonotype. The antigen is unknown. The CDR3 has 14 amino acids. J was trimmed by 6 bases and V by 0 bases; bases with no gene match: 5. Germline CDR1 is DFQATT and CDR2 is SNEGSKA (reference sequence). Sequences were obtained from blood, either unsorted or a sorted T cell fraction (not recorded which). The chain employs TRBV20-1 and TRBJ2-7; TRBD2 aligns across 10 bases. The sequence was collected from a male donor with ankylosing spondylitis. The CDR3 loop is CSARDPSGRAEQYF. The CDR3 DNA sequence: TGCAGTGCTAGAGACCCAAGCGGGAGGGCCGAGCAGTACTTC.